A selection of T cell receptor beta chains follows, all from one sample in a study of blood T cells in healthy people across ages. TCRdb called the 5' RACE reads again in MiXCR, with one record for every CDR3 protein. The table lists approximately 960,000 distinct CDR3 sequences, roughly 29% of them singletons. This same sample was also taken into another study, of T cells of mothers and their children.

The sequencing sample was made of blood. These receptors were obtained from a woman aged 40 to 55 in good health. The CDR3 runs from the conserved cysteine through the conserved F or W. Size is omitted from some rows. Given values are once, few, many or a class for expanded clones.

TRBJ2-3	TRBV12-3/TRBV12-4	.	CASNDRARTDTQYF
TRBJ2-2	TRBV29-1	.	CSVGDRTGSTGELFF
TRBJ2-5	TRBV9	.	CASSVGGAGGETQYF
TRBJ1-5	TRBV5-1	few	CASTQKVRQPQHF
TRBJ1-5	TRBV2	.	CASKTDFVQPRHF
TRBJ1-5	TRBV7-2	.	CASRIQAGGDQPQHF
TRBJ1-1	TRBV9	.	CASSVARRNTEAFF
TRBJ2-1	TRBV5-1	few	CASHLSPSEQFF
TRBJ2-1	TRBV7-2	.	CASSPLSPLTNNEQFF
TRBJ2-5	TRBV12-3/TRBV12-4	.	CASRLRTSGGKQYF
TRBJ2-7	TRBV28	few	CASSRNRGSYEQYF
TRBJ2-1	TRBV5-1	.	CASNFREVSASEQFF
TRBJ2-2	TRBV7-6	once	CASSLGTGGTTGELFF
TRBJ2-1	TRBV7-9	.	CASSTGSEETQFF
TRBJ2-1	TRBV6-5	.	CASSYSRGASYNEQFF
TRBJ1-4	TRBV7-8	.	CASSPIRGLSNEKLFF
TRBJ2-1	TRBV7-9	few	CASSLELNNEQFF
TRBJ2-4	TRBV19	.	CASSGGFSYEQYF
TRBJ2-1	TRBV7-3	few	CASSLQGLADNEQFF
TRBJ2-7	TRBV7-2	many	CASSTLAGVNHEQYF
TRBJ1-2	TRBV20-1	.	CSARNRGYGYTF
TRBJ1-2	TRBV7-2	.	CASSLENRENYGYTF
TRBJ2-5	TRBV5-6	many	CASSRDSRQETQYF
TRBJ2-1	TRBV7-2	.	CASSLLAGGTGEQFF
TRBJ2-7	TRBV3-1	many	CASSQDRHEQYF
TRBJ2-7	TRBV4-1	.	CASSPSMGVFYEQYF
TRBJ2-1	TRBV7-2	.	CASSLRANEQFF
TRBJ1-1	TRBV5-1	few	CASSLRGPDTEAFF
TRBJ1-1	TRBV5-1	.	CASNDRAMNTEAFF
TRBJ1-6	TRBV7-2	.	CASSIQGNSYNSPLHF
TRBJ1-1	TRBV11-1	few	CASSPDRSEAFF
TRBJ1-2	TRBV5-1	many	CASADIAGTGYTF
TRBJ1-5	TRBV19	.	CASSMVGQSNQPQHF
TRBJ1-4	TRBV9	once	CASSAPAKGEKLFF
TRBJ2-7	TRBV10-3	.	CAISQDTGPYEQYF
TRBJ2-1	TRBV4-1	.	CASSQDPASYNEQFF
TRBJ1-4	TRBV6-2/TRBV6-3	few	CASSSWTAATNEKLFF
TRBJ1-1	TRBV28	few	CASSKLQGRGTEAFF
TRBJ2-2	TRBV12-3/TRBV12-4	.	CASGRAGQLNTGELFF
TRBJ2-5	TRBV5-6	.	CASTVGQYQETQYF
TRBJ1-1	TRBV29-1	.	CSVGRGMNTEAFF
TRBJ1-1	TRBV5-6	.	CASSTRGGGPEAFF
TRBJ1-2	TRBV27	.	CASTSRLGDNPLYGYTF
TRBJ1-6	TRBV6-5	few	CASSYSYERSAGNSPLHF
TRBJ2-1	TRBV5-1	.	CASSLEGDFDEQFF
TRBJ1-2	TRBV28	.	CATHVGAGQRYGYTF
TRBJ2-1	TRBV29-1	.	CSVDVSGGGNEQFF
TRBJ1-2	TRBV7-2	many	CASSLAYTVSSYTF
TRBJ2-7	TRBV4-1	many	CASSQDNIFGSSYEQYF
TRBJ2-4	TRBV18	few	CASSPQHGGTKNIQYF
TRBJ2-6	TRBV29-1	many	CSVGAGSGANVLTF
TRBJ2-1	TRBV20-1	many	CSARGDAYNEQFF
TRBJ1-6	TRBV27	few	CASSSNSASSYNSPLHF
TRBJ1-2	TRBV6-5	.	CTSSARQTPYGYTF
TRBJ1-6	TRBV19	many	CASSISGTSPNSPLHF
TRBJ1-2	TRBV6-6	.	CASSNPPGQGAYYGYTF
TRBJ2-7	TRBV6-2/TRBV6-3	many	CAGRRGASYEQYF
TRBJ2-1	TRBV6-4	many	CASSERASGGYNEQFF
TRBJ1-1	TRBV29-1	.	CSAAGTSLNTEAFF
TRBJ2-7	TRBV20-1	.	CSARVVSLSYEQYF